Listed below are T cell receptor beta chains from one sample, sequenced in a study of shared clonotypes between healthy human individuals. Sequencing used immunoSEQ multiplex PCR; TCRdb keeps in-frame clones, though not all of them. The sample shows a few million clones, 90% to 95% of them seen only once. Sequencing was carried out using naive CD4+ T cells sorted from blood. The receptors derive from a young man in good health. Each CDR3 is given without its conserved first and last residue.

V	J	CDR3
TRBV10-1	TRBJ2-1	ASSGSGRGNWNEQF
TRBV25-1	TRBJ1-3	ASSEYRPGGTDTIY
TRBV4-1	TRBJ2-1	ASSAGGGSSYNEQF
TRBV30	TRBJ1-1	AWSVEGEAF
TRBV18	TRBJ1-4	ASSPQGALDEKLF
TRBV14	TRBJ2-1	ASSQSVSSYNEQF
TRBV15	TRBJ2-7	ATSRDAASSYEQY
TRBV28	TRBJ1-2	ASSLGFGQGGGYT
TRBV19	TRBJ1-1	ASSIELVMGTEAF
TRBV10-2	TRBJ1-6	ASSEEGGYNSPLH
TRBV5-1	TRBJ1-1	ASSFAVMNTEAF
TRBV18	TRBJ2-3	ASSPPGPNTDTQY
TRBV19	TRBJ1-2	ASSPGTGNYGYT
TRBV6-6	TRBJ2-3	ASSTLDTQY
TRBV7-9	TRBJ2-3	ASIQGGARDTQY
TRBV6-4	TRBJ1-6	ASSPGTGLYSPLH
TRBV28	TRBJ1-5	ASSLLEGAGNQPQH
TRBV7-6	TRBJ2-3	ASSWMLGGTDTQY
TRBV19	TRBJ1-5	ASSIGGQEGNQPQH
TRBV4-1	TRBJ1-1	ASSQKRGGMNTEAF
TRBV2	TRBJ1-6	ALALGSSYNSPLH
TRBV6-5	TRBJ1-2	ASKGTGYYGYT